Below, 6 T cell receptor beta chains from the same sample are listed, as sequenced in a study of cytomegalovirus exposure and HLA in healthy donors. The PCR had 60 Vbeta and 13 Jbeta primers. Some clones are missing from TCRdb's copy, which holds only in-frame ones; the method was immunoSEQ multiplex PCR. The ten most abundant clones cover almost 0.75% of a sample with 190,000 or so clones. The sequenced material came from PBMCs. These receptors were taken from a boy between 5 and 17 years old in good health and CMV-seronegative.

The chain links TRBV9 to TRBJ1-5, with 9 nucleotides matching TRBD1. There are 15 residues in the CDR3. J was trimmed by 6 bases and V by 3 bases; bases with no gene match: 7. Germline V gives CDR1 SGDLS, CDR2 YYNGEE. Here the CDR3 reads CASSETGTGIQPQHF. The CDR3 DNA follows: TGTGCCAGCAGCGAGACCGGGACAGGGATTCAGCCCCAGCATTTT.

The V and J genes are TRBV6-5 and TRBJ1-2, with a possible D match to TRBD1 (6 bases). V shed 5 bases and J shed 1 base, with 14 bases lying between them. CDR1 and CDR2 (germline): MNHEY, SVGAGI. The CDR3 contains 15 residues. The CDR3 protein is CASSALQGLNYGYTF. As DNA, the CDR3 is TGTGCCAGCAGTGCCCTACAGGGCCTTAACTATGGCTACACCTTC.

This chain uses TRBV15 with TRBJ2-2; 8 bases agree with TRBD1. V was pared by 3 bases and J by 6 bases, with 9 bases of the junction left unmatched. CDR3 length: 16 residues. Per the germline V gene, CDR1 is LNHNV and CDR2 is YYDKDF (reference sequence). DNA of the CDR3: TGTGCCACCAGCAGGAGCGGACAGGGTACCGCCGGGGAGCTGTTTTTT. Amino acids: CATSRSGQGTAGELFF.

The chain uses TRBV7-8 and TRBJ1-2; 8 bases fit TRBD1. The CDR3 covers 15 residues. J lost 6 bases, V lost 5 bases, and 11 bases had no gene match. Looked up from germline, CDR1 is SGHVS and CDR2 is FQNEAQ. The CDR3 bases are TGTGCCAGCAGCAGACTAGCTCAGGGGGCGGATGGCTACACCTTC. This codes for CASSRLAQGADGYTF.

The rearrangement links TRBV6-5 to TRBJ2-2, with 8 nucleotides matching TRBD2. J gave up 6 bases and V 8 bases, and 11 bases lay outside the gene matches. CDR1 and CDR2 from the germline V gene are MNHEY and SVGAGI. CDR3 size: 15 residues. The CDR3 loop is CASYGAGLGPGELFF. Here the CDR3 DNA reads TGTGCCAGCTACGGCGCGGGACTAGGTCCCGGGGAGCTGTTTTTT.

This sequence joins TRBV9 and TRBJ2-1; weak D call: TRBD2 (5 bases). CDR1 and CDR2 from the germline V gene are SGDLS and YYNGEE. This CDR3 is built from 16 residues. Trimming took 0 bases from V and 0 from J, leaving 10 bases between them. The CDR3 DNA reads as TGTGCCAGCAGCGTAGGTTGGGAGATCTCCTACAATGAGCAGTTCTTC. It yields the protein CASSVGWEISYNEQFF.